This is a list of T cell receptor beta chains from one sample in a study of blood T cell repertoires in COVID-19. Repertoires were generated with immunoSEQ multiplex PCR, while TCRdb's copy carries only in-frame clones and drops some. The table shows 90,000 or so clones, with 75% to 90% occurring only once. The sequencing input was peripheral blood. These receptors all come from a man at least 80 years old with active or convalescent COVID-19. Each CDR3 is given with its conserved first and last residue. D genes are given only for firm matches. Expanded clones are given a class, and other clones once, few, many or no size at all.

TRBV5-1	TRBJ1-1	-	-	TGCGCCAGCAGCCCAATTCCCCGACAGCCTGACAAAGCTTTCTTT	CASSPIPRQPDKAFF
TRBV6-1	TRBJ2-7	-	TRBD2	TGTGCCAGCAGAGAAGGACTAGCGGGGTTCTACGAGCAGTACTTC	CASREGLAGFYEQYF
TRBV7-6	TRBJ1-1	-	TRBD1	TGTGCCAGCAGCGCACAGACAGGGGGCAACACTGAAGCTTTCTTT	CASSAQTGGNTEAFF
TRBV3-1/TRBV3-2	TRBJ1-6	-	TRBD1	TGTGCCAGCAGCGGACAGGGGGCACGTTCACCCCTCCACTTT	CASSGQGARSPLHF
TRBV5-1	TRBJ2-3	-	TRBD2	TGCGCCAGCAGCTACACTAGCGTTAGCACAGATACGCAGTATTTT	CASSYTSVSTDTQYF
TRBV6-5	TRBJ2-7	-	-	TGTGCCAGTGGCAGGGGCACCTACGAGCAGTACTTC	CASGRGTYEQYF
TRBV19	TRBJ1-5	-	TRBD1	TGTGCCAGTAGTAGGGGGACAGGGGGAGTGAGCAATCAGCCCCAGCATTTT	CASSRGTGGVSNQPQHF
TRBV4-1	TRBJ1-1	-	-	TGCGCCAGCAGCCAAGATTACACGAAGTGGAACACTGAAGCTTTCTTT	CASSQDYTKWNTEAFF
TRBV27	TRBJ1-2	-	-	TGTGCCAGCAGCCGCGCCGCAAGTTATGGCTACACCTTC	CASSRAASYGYTF
TRBV28	TRBJ2-7	-	TRBD1	TGTGCCAGCAGTCCGACCGGGACAGGGCGATACGAGCAGTACTTC	CASSPTGTGRYEQYF
TRBV7-2	TRBJ2-1	-	TRBD2	TGTGCCAGCAGCTTAGCCGGGACTAGCGCTTACTCCTACAATGAGCAGTTCTTC	CASSLAGTSAYSYNEQFF
TRBV9	TRBJ1-2	few	TRBD1	TGTGCCAGCAGCGTGACAGGGGAAGGGCTCTATGGCTACACCTTC	CASSVTGEGLYGYTF
TRBV29-1	TRBJ1-2	-	TRBD1	TGCAGCGTTGTAACACAGGGGGCAAGATTCTATGGCTACACCTTC	CSVVTQGARFYGYTF
TRBV7-2	TRBJ2-6	-	-	TGTGCCAGCAGCTTAGTAGGGGTCGGACGGCGGGGTGGGGCCAACGTCCTGACTTTC	CASSLVGVGRRGGANVLTF
TRBV4-3	TRBJ2-1	-	TRBD2	TGCGCCAGCAGCTCCGGGACTAGCTCGATCCGCGGGCAGTTCTTC	CASSSGTSSIRGQFF
TRBV10-3	TRBJ1-1	many	TRBD1	TGTGCCATCAAAGGGACAGGGAGCACTGAAGCTTTCTTT	CAIKGTGSTEAFF
TRBV7-3	TRBJ2-1	-	TRBD2	TGTGCCAGCAGCTTAACTAGCGGGAGTTGGGAGCAGTTCTTC	CASSLTSGSWEQFF
TRBV6-2/TRBV6-3	TRBJ2-1	-	TRBD2	TGTGCCAGCAGCCCGTCCCTAGCGGGAGTCAATGAGCAGTTCTTC	CASSPSLAGVNEQFF
TRBV7-9	TRBJ2-1	-	TRBD2	TGTGCCAGCAGCTTACGAGCGGGAGGGTTTGGGTCCTACAATGAGCAGTTCTTC	CASSLRAGGFGSYNEQFF
TRBV5-1	TRBJ2-5	-	TRBD2	TGCGCCAGCAGCTTGGCCCGGCGGGAGGAGACCCAGTACTTC	CASSLARREETQYF
TRBV28	TRBJ2-7	-	-	TGTGCCAGCAGTTTATTGTCCAGGATCGAGCAGTACTTC	CASSLLSRIEQYF
TRBV7-8	TRBJ1-6	-	-	TGTGCCAGCAGCTTACGCCCCCCCGGGGAGTCACCCCTCCACTTT	CASSLRPPGESPLHF
TRBV7-8	TRBJ2-5	few	TRBD2	TGTGCCAGCAGCTTACGTCGAGCTAGCGGGAGTTCAGAGACCCAGTACTTC	CASSLRRASGSSETQYF
TRBV30	TRBJ2-6	-	-	TGTGCCTGGAGTGCACTAGTAAGCTCTGGGGCCAACGTCCTGACTTTC	CAWSALVSSGANVLTF
TRBV11-3	TRBJ2-1	-	-	TGTGCCAGCAGCTTAGATGGACACCACAATGAGCAGTTCTTC	CASSLDGHHNEQFF
TRBV4-2	TRBJ2-5	-	-	TGTGCCAGCAGCCAAGATCGGGTCCCCCTTCGAAAGGAGACCCAGTACTTC	CASSQDRVPLRKETQYF
TRBV5-4	TRBJ2-3	once	-	TGTGCCAGCAGTAGGGGGGGTGAGAGCACAGATACGCAGTATTTT	CASSRGGESTDTQYF
TRBV15	TRBJ1-1	-	-	TGTGCCACCAGCAGAGATTATTGGGAAGGGGACACTGAAGCTTTCTTT	CATSRDYWEGDTEAFF
TRBV5-1	TRBJ2-3	-	-	TGCGCCAGCAGCTTATTTACTAGCACAGATACGCAGTATTTT	CASSLFTSTDTQYF
TRBV7-9	TRBJ2-7	-	-	TGTGCCAGCAGCTTATCCGGTGGGCAATCCCGAGTAGGGCAGTACTTC	CASSLSGGQSRVGQYF
TRBV2	TRBJ1-1	-	TRBD1	TGTGCCAGCAGTGCTATGGGACAGAAGAACACTGAAGCTTTCTTT	CASSAMGQKNTEAFF
TRBV6-2/TRBV6-3	TRBJ1-2	-	-	TGTGCCAGCAGTTACTCCCTGGGCGTCGCCTATGGCTACACCTTC	CASSYSLGVAYGYTF
TRBV7-2	TRBJ1-1	-	TRBD1	TGTGCCAGCAGCTTACAGGGACAGTACACTGAAGCTTTCTTT	CASSLQGQYTEAFF
TRBV7-9	TRBJ2-6	-	TRBD1	TGTGCCAGCAGCCCAGGACAGGGGCGTTCTGGGGCCAACGTCCTGACTTTC	CASSPGQGRSGANVLTF
TRBV10-2	TRBJ1-6	once	TRBD1	TGCGCCAGCCGGGACAGCTCCTATAATTCACCCCTCCACTTT	CASRDSSYNSPLHF
TRBV3-1/TRBV3-2	TRBJ1-1	-	TRBD1	TGTGCCAGCAGCCGATACGGGACAGGGGGCGTCGAGACTGAAGCTTTCTTT	CASSRYGTGGVETEAFF
TRBV5-4	TRBJ2-1	-	-	TGTGCCAGCCCTGCTGTGGAGGTTGGCAATGAGCAGTTCTTC	CASPAVEVGNEQFF
TRBV7-2	TRBJ2-1	-	-	TGTGCCAGCAGCCTGACTAGGGCTGAGCAGTTCTTC	CASSLTRAEQFF
TRBV5-1	TRBJ1-1	-	TRBD1	TGCGCCAGCAGCTCGTCGACAGGGGGGGACACTGAAGCTTTCTTT	CASSSSTGGDTEAFF
TRBV6-1	TRBJ2-7	-	TRBD1	TGTGCCAGCAGTGAGAGGACAGGAAGTACCTACGAGCAGTACTTC	CASSERTGSTYEQYF
TRBV7-2	TRBJ1-2	-	-	TGTGCCAGCAGCTGGAGTGGGCGACAGAACTATGGCTACACCTTC	CASSWSGRQNYGYTF
TRBV7-2	TRBJ2-1	-	TRBD2	TGTGCCAGCAGCTTAATGGGACTAGCGCCTGGGAGTGAGCAGTTCTTC	CASSLMGLAPGSEQFF
TRBV6-5	TRBJ1-2	-	-	TGTGCCAGCAGGAGAGACAGCTATGGCTACACCTTC	CASRRDSYGYTF